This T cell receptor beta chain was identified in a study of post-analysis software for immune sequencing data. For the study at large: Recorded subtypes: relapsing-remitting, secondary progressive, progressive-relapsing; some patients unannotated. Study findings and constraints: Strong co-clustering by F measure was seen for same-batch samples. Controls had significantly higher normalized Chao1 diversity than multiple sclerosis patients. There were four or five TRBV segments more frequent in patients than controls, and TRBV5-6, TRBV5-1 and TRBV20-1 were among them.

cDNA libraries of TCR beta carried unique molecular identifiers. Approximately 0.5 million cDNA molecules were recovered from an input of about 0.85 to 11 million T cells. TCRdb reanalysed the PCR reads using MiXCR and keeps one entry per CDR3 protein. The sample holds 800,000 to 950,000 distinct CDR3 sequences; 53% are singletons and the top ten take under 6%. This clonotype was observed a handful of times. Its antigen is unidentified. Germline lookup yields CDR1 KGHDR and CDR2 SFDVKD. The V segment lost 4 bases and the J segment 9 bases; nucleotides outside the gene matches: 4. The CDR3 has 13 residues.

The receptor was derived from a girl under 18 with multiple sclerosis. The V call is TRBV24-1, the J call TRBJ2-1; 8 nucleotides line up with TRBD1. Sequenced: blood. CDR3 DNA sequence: TGTGCCACCAGTGACCCAGGGGGCACTGAGCAGTTCTTC. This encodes CATSDPGGTEQFF.